A selection of T cell receptor beta chains follows, all from one sample in a study of tumor and adjacent non-tumor tissue in lung cancer. TCRdb ran MiXCR on the multiplex PCR reads and lists one entry per CDR3 protein. Here the sample spans about 50,000 distinct CDR3 sequences, about 79% being singletons. Sequenced sample: distant non-tumor lung tissue. All receptors come from a woman aged 55-75 years with non-small cell lung cancer. Each CDR3 is given with its conserved first and last residue. D genes are given only for firm matches. Size tells how often a clone was seen (once, few, many) or the class of an expanded clone, and some rows leave it out.

TRBV28	NA	NA	TRBJ2-5	CASISRHQETQYF	TGTGCCAGCATTTCGCGTCACCAAGAGACCCAGTACTTC
TRBV28	NA	NA	TRBJ2-7	CVSSLAVAYEQYF	TGTGTCAGCAGTTTAGCGGTCGCCTATGAGCAGTACTTC
TRBV6-5	TRBD2	many	TRBJ2-1	CASSYKASGGYDEQFF	TGTGCCAGCAGTTACAAGGCTAGCGGGGGTTACGATGAGCAGTTCTTC
TRBV2	NA	NA	TRBJ1-1	CASGGEGTLFTEAFF	TGTGCCAGCGGGGGCGAGGGGACCCTATTTACTGAAGCTTTCTTT
TRBV11-2	TRBD1	NA	TRBJ2-5	CASNSTGTGGGIQYF	TGTGCCAGCAACTCGACAGGGACAGGGGGTGGGATCCAGTACTTC
TRBV6-5	TRBD2	NA	TRBJ2-3	CASSLGGAGVMYF	TGTGCCAGCAGTTTAGGAGGGGCGGGAGTAATGTATTTT
TRBV29-1	TRBD1	medium-sized	TRBJ2-3	CSVEVRDRGTDTQYF	TGCAGCGTTGAAGTAAGGGACAGGGGAACAGATACGCAGTATTTT
TRBV6-2/TRBV6-3	NA	NA	TRBJ2-4	CAGTYDLQNIQYF	TGTGCCGGCACTTACGATCTCCAAAACATTCAGTACTTC
TRBV4-1	TRBD1	NA	TRBJ1-1	CTSSHGDRNTETFF	TGCACCAGCAGCCATGGGGACAGGAACACTGAAACTTTCTTT
TRBV10-3	NA	NA	TRBJ2-7	CDISERGRDDEQYF	TGTGATATCAGTGAGCGAGGCCGGGACGACGAGCAGTACTTC
TRBV11-2	NA	NA	TRBJ1-1	CTSSLGPGMYTEAFF	TGTACCAGCAGCTTAGGTCCTGGCATGTACACTGAAGCTTTCTTT
TRBV7-2	NA	few	TRBJ2-1	CASRAEGGYNEQFF	TGTGCCAGCAGGGCGGAAGGAGGGTACAATGAGCAGTTCTTT
TRBV6-2/TRBV6-3	NA	NA	TRBJ1-6	CATTIGTLNSPLHF	TGTGCTACCACCATCGGGACACTGAATTCACCCCTCCACTTT
TRBV11-1	NA	NA	TRBJ2-1	CTNSRAGGFDEQFF	TGTACCAACAGCCGGGCCGGTGGATTCGATGAGCAGTTCTTC
TRBV6-2/TRBV6-3	NA	NA	TRBJ2-5	CPSRWSIQQETQYF	TGTCCCAGCAGGTGGAGTATTCAACAGGAGACCCAGTACTTC
TRBV4-3	TRBD1	NA	TRBJ1-6	CASSPYRDRSSPLHF	TGTGCCAGCAGCCCCTACCGGGACAGGAGTTCACCCCTCCACTTT
TRBV4-3	NA	NA	TRBJ2-7	CASSQAVTPGPQNSYGQYF	TGCGCCAGCAGCCAAGCCGTTACGCCGGGACCGCAGAACTCCTACGGGCAGTACTTC
TRBV29-1	NA	NA	TRBJ2-2	CSVRGDQGTGEPFF	TGCAGTGTCCGAGGGGACCAGGGGACCGGGGAGCCGTTTTTT
TRBV6-6	TRBD1	many	TRBJ2-7	CASSTLTGTYEQYF	TGTGCCAGCAGTACCCTGACAGGGACCTACGAGCAGTACTTC
TRBV10-2	NA	NA	TRBJ1-1	CASSDWTGGYTEAFF	TGCGCCAGCAGTGATTGGACTGGGGGCTACACTGAAGCTTTCTTT
TRBV29-1	TRBD2	NA	TRBJ2-3	CSVETLSGRAPATQYF	TGCAGCGTTGAAACGCTTAGCGGGAGAGCCCCAGCTACGCAGTATTTT
TRBV4-3	NA	NA	TRBJ1-4	CASSQEKGKPFF	TGCGCCAGCAGCCAAGAAAAGGGGAAACCATTTTTT
TRBV6-6	NA	NA	TRBJ1-5	CVSSHSVNQPQHF	TGTGTCAGCAGTCACAGTGTTAATCAGCCTCAGCATTTT
TRBV9	NA	NA	TRBJ1-4	CASSVDMTVNEKLFF	TGTGCCAGCAGCGTAGATATGACGGTTAATGAAAAACTGTTTTTT
TRBV6-2/TRBV6-3	NA	NA	TRBJ2-7	CASAPSGKEWRGQYF	TGTGCTAGCGCTCCTTCGGGTAAGGAGTGGAGGGGGCAGTACTTC
TRBV11-2	TRBD1	NA	TRBJ2-7	CACSSGTEAFHERYF	TGTGCCTGCAGCTCGGGGACAGAGGCCTTTCACGAGCGATACTTC
TRBV11-2	TRBD2	NA	TRBJ2-3	CASSPPTSGSTDTQYF	TGTGCCAGCAGCCCCCCGACTAGCGGCAGCACAGATACGCAGTATTTT
TRBV30	TRBD1	NA	TRBJ1-1	CACKTTGGAVAFF	TGTGCCTGCAAAACGACAGGGGGCGCCGTAGCTTTCTTT
TRBV6-5	NA	medium-sized	TRBJ2-3	CASKNRFTDTQYF	TGTGCCAGCAAGAACAGGTTCACAGATACGCAGTATTTT
TRBV4-1	NA	NA	TRBJ1-5	CASSQDPGQPQDF	TGCGCCAGCAGCCAAGATCCGGGTCAGCCCCAGGATTTT
TRBV20-1	TRBD2	once	TRBJ2-7	CSVRDSGTYEQYF	TGCAGTGTTAGAGATAGCGGGACTTACGAGCAGTACTTC
TRBV11-1	NA	medium-sized	TRBJ1-1	CASSSNGINTEAFF	TGTGCCAGCAGCTCGAACGGTATAAACACTGAAGCTTTCTTT